These 30 T cell receptor beta chains share one sample of origin, sequenced in a study of identical twins. TCRdb re-called the 5' RACE reads with MiXCR, one entry per CDR3 protein. The sample contains 600,000 to 850,000 distinct CDR3 sequences, about 20% of which appear only once. This sample was shared with a second study, whose subject was T cells expressing NK-cell markers.

Sequencing was carried out using PBMCs. Receptors originate from a woman younger than 30 in good health.

This clonotype was seen a few times. The rearrangement links TRBV7-2 to TRBJ2-3, with a weak D call TRBD2 (6 bases). Germline CDR1 and CDR2: SGHTA and FQGNSA. V was shortened by 5 bases and J by 0 bases, with 18 bases between the two germline ends. The CDR3 spans 17 residues. CDR3 nucleotide sequence: TGTGCCAGCAGCCCCCCATGGCGGGACGTTAGCACAGATACGCAGTATTTT. Translation: CASSPPWRDVSTDTQYF. Full variable domain (rest looked up from reference TRBV7-2 and TRBJ2-3): GAGVSQSPSNKVTEKGKDVELRCDPISGHTALYWYRQSLGQGLEFLIYFQGNSAPDKSGLPSDRFSAERTGGSVSTLTIQRTQQEDSAVYLCASSPPWRDVSTDTQYFGPGTRLTVL.

This clonotype was detected a few times. This chain joins TRBV10-3 and TRBJ2-7; 12 positions agree with TRBD2. The CDR3 runs 17 residues. The germline V gene encodes CDR1 ENHRY and CDR2 SYGVKD. After removal of 4 bases from V and 7 bases from J, the junction contained 14 bases not matched to a gene. This CDR3 is CAISGTSGASLPWEQYF. Here the CDR3 DNA reads TGTGCCATCAGTGGGACTAGCGGGGCGTCCCTCCCCTGGGAGCAGTACTTC.

The chain carries TRBV3-1 and TRBJ1-1; no clear D gene. Germline CDR1 LGHDT, CDR2 YNNKEL (reference sequence). CDR3 length: 14 residues. V lost 2 bases and J 1 base, leaving 8 bases between the germline ends. CDR3 sequence reads: CASSQYGQNTEAFF. The CDR3 DNA follows: TGTGCCAGCAGCCAATATGGTCAGAACACTGAAGCTTTCTTT.

This clonotype has just a few counts. The V gene is TRBV20-1, the J gene TRBJ1-1, with D possibly matching TRBD1 (6 bases). Germline assignment: CDR1 DFQATT and CDR2 SNEGSKA (reference sequence). The CDR3 contains 12 residues. The V and J ends lost 7 bases and 0 bases respectively, with 9 bases between them. CDR3 amino acids: CSGRQVNTEAFF. CDR3 sequence (DNA): TGCAGTGGCAGACAGGTGAACACTGAAGCTTTCTTT.

This clonotype was seen only a few times. CDR3 sequence reads: CASSWSRTGTAYEQYF. DNA of the CDR3: TGTGCCAGCAGCTGGTCCAGGACAGGAACTGCCTACGAGCAGTACTTC. The rearrangement links TRBV5-8 to TRBJ2-7; 7 bases are a match to TRBD1. J gave up 2 bases and V 3 bases, and 11 bases lay outside the gene matches. Germline lookup yields CDR1 SGHTS and CDR2 YDEGEE. The CDR3 sequence is 16 residues long.

The chain uses TRBV12-3 or TRBV12-4 and TRBJ2-3, with D tentatively TRBD1 (6 bases). CDR3 size: 15 residues. Trimming shortened V by 5 bases and J by 0 bases, and 12 bases separated the two germline ends. CDR3 DNA sequence: TGTGCCAGCAGTCCCGGGACAACTAGCACAGATACGCAGTATTTT. This translates into CASSPGTTSTDTQYF.

The CDR3 is CASSEAVGGYTF. CDR3 DNA sequence: TGTGCCAGCAGTGAAGCCGTCGGGGGCTACACCTTC. The gene calls are TRBV6-1 and TRBJ1-2; unclear D gene. Germline V gives CDR1 MNHNS, CDR2 SASEGT. V lost 0 bases to trimming and J lost 8 bases, with 7 bases between them. This CDR3 spans 12 amino acids.

This clonotype occurred a few times. The DNA of the CDR3 is TGCAGTGCTTTCCACCCCGGGAACACTGAAGCTTTCTTT. Translating it yields CSAFHPGNTEAFF. V usage is TRBV20-1 and J usage is TRBJ1-1; D is undetermined. The V gene lost 5 bases and the J gene lost 1 base, with 11 bases spanning the gap. The V gene's germline CDR1 is DFQATT and CDR2 SNEGSKA (reference sequence). The CDR3 has 13 residues.

At least ten counts were recorded for this clonotype. The chain employs TRBV12-3 or TRBV12-4 and TRBJ1-1; 11 bases agree with TRBD1. V lost 6 bases, J lost 5 bases, and 2 bases stayed unmatched. CDR3 size: 13 residues. This CDR3 is CASRGTGGTEAFF. As DNA, the CDR3 is TGTGCCAGCAGAGGGACAGGGGGGACTGAAGCTTTCTTT.

This clonotype showed up just a few times. The chain combines TRBV5-1 with TRBJ2-1; possibly TRBD2 for D (6 bases). Trimming took 1 base from V and 2 from J, leaving 13 bases between them. Germline lookup yields CDR1 SGHRS and CDR2 YFSETQ. The CDR3 covers 16 residues. CDR3 loop: CASSLTWREAYNEQFF. CDR3 in DNA: TGCGCCAGCAGCTTGACTTGGCGGGAAGCCTACAATGAGCAGTTCTTC.

The rearrangement uses TRBV20-1 and TRBJ2-5, with 8 bases identical to TRBD1. V lost 3 bases, J lost 4 bases, and 4 bases stayed unmatched. Germline lookup yields CDR1 DFQATT and CDR2 SNEGSKA (reference sequence). CDR3 length equals 13 residues. CDR3 protein: CSASGQGAETQYF. The CDR3 nucleotides read TGCAGTGCTAGCGGGCAGGGGGCAGAGACCCAGTACTTC.

The V and J genes are TRBV19 and TRBJ2-7; 9 bases line up with TRBD2. CDR3 size: 13 residues. V dropped 10 bases and J dropped 0; count of bases not matched to a gene: 4. CDR1 and CDR2 (germline): LNHDA, SQIVND (reference sequence). The CDR3 protein is CATRTSASYEQYF. The CDR3 DNA reads as TGTGCCACCCGGACTAGCGCCTCCTACGAGCAGTACTTC.

The V call is TRBV5-4, the J call TRBJ1-2, with 8 bases matching TRBD1. In germline, CDR1 is SGHNT, CDR2 YYREEE (reference sequence). The length of the CDR3 is 15 residues. The ends lost 4 bases at V and 6 bases at J; junction bases unmatched: 11. This CDR3 is CASSQPLGQGHGYTF. As DNA, the CDR3 is TGTGCCAGCAGCCAGCCCCTCGGACAGGGCCATGGCTACACCTTC.

This clonotype was detected ten times or more. The chain recombines TRBV20-1 with TRBJ2-5, with unresolved D. Looked up from germline, CDR1 is DFQATT and CDR2 is SNEGSKA (reference sequence). The V end lost 0 bases, the J end lost 5 bases, and 10 bases lay between the germline ends. This CDR3 region has 13 residues. CDR3 protein: CSARDPALETQYF. The CDR3 nucleotides are TGCAGTGCTAGAGATCCGGCACTGGAGACCCAGTACTTC.

This chain uses TRBV3-1 with TRBJ2-1, with 9 positions matching TRBD2. The CDR3 totals 15 residues. Germline CDR1 is LGHDT and CDR2 is YNNKEL (reference sequence). V lost 3 bases and J lost 6; bases outside the gene matches: 6. CDR3 amino acids: CASSHSSGRSNEQFF. CDR3 nucleotide sequence: TGTGCCAGCAGCCACTCCAGCGGGAGGTCCAATGAGCAGTTCTTC.

V usage is TRBV5-4 and J usage is TRBJ2-2, with D perhaps matching TRBD1 (6 bases). The CDR3 is 16 residues long. In germline, CDR1 is SGHNT, CDR2 YYREEE (reference sequence). V gave up 2 bases and J gave up 2 bases, with 13 bases separating them. The CDR3 DNA follows: TGTGCCAGCAGCTTAAAGGACAGCCTAAACACCGGGGAGCTGTTTTTT. Protein: CASSLKDSLNTGELFF. Full variable domain (outside the CDR3, taken from reference TRBV5-4 and TRBJ2-2): ETGVTQSPTHLIKTRGQQVTLRCSSQSGHNTVSWYQQALGQGPQFIFQYYREEENGRGNFPPRFSGLQFPNYSSELNVNALELDDSALYLCASSLKDSLNTGELFFGEGSRLTVL.

The CDR3 sequence is CSAPITGELFF. CDR3 nucleotides: TGCAGTGCTCCAATTACCGGGGAGCTGTTTTTT. The genes are TRBV20-1 and TRBJ2-2; D gene uncertain. Trimming pared 5 bases from V and 5 bases from J, leaving 6 bases between. The CDR3 consists of 11 residues. Germline V gene data show CDR1 as DFQATT and CDR2 as SNEGSKA (reference sequence).

In nucleotides, the CDR3 is TGTGCCAGCAGCCCCAATAGCGGGGGGCGGAGTGGTACGCAGTATTTT. Translated: CASSPNSGGRSGTQYF. The chain links TRBV6-1 to TRBJ2-3; 10 bases line up with TRBD2. CDR1 and CDR2 (germline): MNHNS, SASEGT. Trimming at V came to 6 bases and at J to 8 bases, leaving 14 bases not matched to a gene. The CDR3 has 16 residues.

The chain recombines TRBV3-1 with TRBJ2-1, with TRBD2 as a possible D gene (5 bases). The CDR3 runs to 18 residues. The germline V gene has CDR1 LGHDT and CDR2 YNNKEL (reference sequence). V was pared by 0 bases and J by 5 bases, with 20 bases between. For the CDR3, the DNA is TGTGCCAGCAGCCAAGAACTACCAACCCAGCGGAAGAACAATGAGCAGTTCTTC. Translated, it gives CASSQELPTQRKNNEQFF.

This clonotype was counted only a few times. The chain employs TRBV12-3 or TRBV12-4 and TRBJ2-7, with D possibly TRBD1 on 5 matching bases. CDR3 length: 14 amino acids. V lost 5 bases and J lost 3, with 14 bases in between. The CDR3 loop is CASSVPTESYEQYF. DNA for the CDR3: TGTGCCAGCAGTGTCCCGACAGAAAGCTACGAGCAGTACTTC.

The chain joins TRBV9 to TRBJ2-2, with D maybe TRBD1 (5 bases). CDR3 length: 14 residues. CDR1 and CDR2 from the germline V gene are SGDLS and YYNGEE. Trimming cost V 5 bases and J 2 bases, with 10 bases left between them. In nucleotides, the CDR3 is TGTGCCAGCAGGCGACAGATTAACACCGGGGAGCTGTTTTTT. This sequence encodes CASRRQINTGELFF.

This clonotype was seen more than once but under ten times. The V call is TRBV10-3, the J call TRBJ2-5; TRBD2 is a possible D gene (5 bases). CDR1 ENHRY and CDR2 SYGVKD come from the germline V gene. The CDR3 is 13 amino acids. The germline V and J ends were trimmed by 5 bases and 4 bases, with 11 bases remaining between them. CDR3 amino acids: CAISPGGRETQYF. Here the CDR3 DNA reads TGTGCCATCAGTCCCGGTGGGAGAGAGACCCAGTACTTC.

This clonotype was seen repeatedly, ten times or more. The junction differs from germline at one of its ends, possibly a read error. The rearrangement uses TRBV27 and TRBJ1-5; the D gene is possibly TRBD1 (5 bases). This CDR3 has 15 amino acids. Per the germline V gene, CDR1 is MNHEY and CDR2 is SMNVEV (reference sequence). CDR3 in DNA: TGCGCCAGCAGCTTGGAGGGGCTGAGCAATCAGCCCCAGCATTTT. Amino acids: CASSLEGLSNQPQHF.

This chain uses TRBV6-2 or TRBV6-3 with TRBJ2-7; D is unclear. The V end lost 2 bases, the J end lost 7 bases, and 6 bases lay between the germline ends. Germline CDR1 reads MNHEY; CDR2 reads SVGEGT. The CDR3 covers 11 residues. CDR3 sequence (DNA): TGTGCCAGCAGTTACGCCAGAGAGCAGTACTTC. Amino acid sequence: CASSYAREQYF.

This chain joins TRBV27 and TRBJ2-1, with 7 bases lining up with TRBD2. J lost 9 bases, V lost 7 bases, and 9 bases had no gene match. Germline CDR1 is MNHEY and CDR2 is SMNVEV (reference sequence). The CDR3 has 13 amino acids. CDR3 region: CASMGGGWSEQFF. The CDR3 DNA is TGTGCCAGCATGGGCGGGGGTTGGAGTGAGCAGTTCTTC.

The chain is built from TRBV2 and TRBJ2-1; tentative D call: TRBD1 (6 bases). CDR1 SNHLY and CDR2 FYNNEI come from the germline V gene. This CDR3 comprises 16 residues. Trimming took 3 bases from V and 10 from J, leaving 22 bases between them. CDR3 region: CASSDFTAGMRGEQFF. The CDR3 DNA sequence: TGTGCCAGCAGTGACTTTACGGCGGGCATGAGGGGGGAGCAGTTCTTC.

Only a few counts were recorded for this clonotype. The chain has TRBV7-2 and TRBJ2-3; D is unclear. V was shortened by 4 bases and J by 7 bases, with 12 bases between the two germline ends. The V gene's germline CDR1 is SGHTA and CDR2 FQGNSA. The length of the CDR3 is 13 residues. CDR3 DNA: TGTGCCAGCAGCTCCCCCGGCTCTTATACGCAGTATTTT. It encodes CASSSPGSYTQYF. Full variable domain (missing parts from reference TRBV7-2 and TRBJ2-3): GAGVSQSPSNKVTEKGKDVELRCDPISGHTALYWYRQSLGQGLEFLIYFQGNSAPDKSGLPSDRFSAERTGGSVSTLTIQRTQQEDSAVYLCASSSPGSYTQYFGPGTRLTVL.

The rearrangement uses TRBV6-5 and TRBJ2-5; 9 bases agree with TRBD1. CDR3 length equals 12 residues. Germline trimming cut 8 bases from V and 5 bases from J; bases unmatched to any gene: 3. Per germline, CDR1 MNHEY and CDR2 SVGAGI. CDR3 residues: CASWDRAETQYF. CDR3 nucleotide sequence: TGTGCCAGCTGGGACAGGGCTGAGACCCAGTACTTC.

This clonotype was counted many times. V gene TRBV12-3 or TRBV12-4 combines with J gene TRBJ2-7, with 8 bases that match TRBD2. The length of the CDR3 is 15 residues. Unmatched junction bases numbered 8, after V lost 4 bases and J lost 3 bases. As DNA, the CDR3 is TGTGCCAGCAGTTCCCGGGAGGGTTTGATCTACGAGCAGTACTTC. It codes for CASSSREGLIYEQYF.

This clonotype was detected a few times. The chain uses TRBV5-1 and TRBJ2-5, with D perhaps TRBD1 or TRBD2 (6 bases each). Trimming took off 0 bases at V and 5 bases at J, with 11 bases between the two ends. CDR1 is SGHRS and CDR2 is YFSETQ in the germline V gene. The CDR3 has 14 residues. The CDR3 DNA reads as TGCGCCAGCAGCTTGGAAGGGGGGACGGAGACCCAGTACTTC. Residues: CASSLEGGTETQYF.